This T cell receptor (beta chain) came from a study of blood T cell repertoires in COVID-19 (TCRdb year 2020). About the full investigation: The collaborator samples originated in the United States, Italy and Spain and spanned the acute and convalescent phases of COVID-19. The material from the prospective study consisted of cDNA or gDNA derived from T cells, B-cell-depleted T cells, or PBMCs. Subjects who had been exposed to COVID-19, were actively infected with it, or had recovered from it provided the deeply sampled blood TCRbeta repertoires that made up the dataset. The repertoires were released in a freely available public database intended as a resource for research on the immune response to SARS-CoV-2. Samples were obtained from the ongoing ImmuneRACE study (first 160 participants) and from approximately 1,200 subjects provided by 6 global collaborators. The sample metadata nearly always contained a de-identified subject ID, COVID-19 status, age in years and sex. Where available, HLA class I and class II types were taken from metadata supplied by the sample provider and were not determined by assay-based typing. What the work shows at the level of the full study, not this receptor alone: The amount of clinical and demographic metadata varied by source and participant and was provided uncurated.

Collaborating institutions collected whole blood in K2EDTA tubes following their own protocols. Collaborator samples were shipped for TCRbeta analysis as frozen whole blood, isolated PBMCs, or DNA extracted from either sample type. Cut back by 8 bases and 3 bases, the V and J ends lie 13 bases apart. CDR1 is given as KGHSH and CDR2 as LQKENI, both from the germline V gene. The CDR3 contains 13 residues, cysteine and phenylalanine counted. Of all the DNA, just the CDR3 is kept, 39 bases in frame from base 1. TCRbeta CDR3 regions were amplified from genomic DNA by means of the immunoSEQ Assay, a bias-controlled multiplex PCR. The paper's processing steps were these. The number of nucleated cells in each sample was estimated by amplification of reference gene primers within the assay. To quantify the absolute abundance of each unique TCRbeta CDR3 rearrangement, sequence reads were collapsed and filtered. For each sample, productive Simpson clonality was calculated by taking the square root of Simpson's diversity index across productive rearrangements. The clones in this table, taken by TCRdb from immuneACCESS, are in-frame only. Not every clone is retained; where verified, under half of the shortfall comes from an unresolved V gene, and the cause of the rest is unknown. V and J calls and clone size are those listed in that table; D and trimming were worked out from the DNA. The table for this sample lists 70,000 to 95,000 clones; approximately 85% of them were counted only once. The top ten clonotypes cover roughly 25% of the sample.

Concerning this clone: Its antigen is currently not known. It has no much larger one-base neighbor in the sample; base qualities were not kept.

Recombination linked TRBV18 to TRBJ1-1, with the D gene uncertain. This TCR came from a human donor in a cohort sampled during active COVID-19. Sequencing was done on a sample of peripheral blood. The DNA sequence reads TGTGCCAGCCGGGGTGACGGCGACACTGAAGCTTTCTTT. Translation gives CASRGDGDTEAFF.